Shown below are 10 T cell receptor beta chains from a single sample sequenced in a study of blood T cell repertoires in COVID-19. Method: immunoSEQ multiplex PCR; TCRdb's copy keeps in-frame clones and lacks some. The profile shows roughly 140,000 clones, around 81% of them singletons. The sample was peripheral blood. Receptors originate from a human donor in a cohort sampled during active COVID-19.

This clone has a single count. The same CDR3 is also encoded by other DNA sequences in this sample. The V gene is TRBV7-2, the J gene TRBJ2-7; the match to TRBD2 covers 7 bases. CDR3 length: 13 amino acids. V gave up 5 bases and J gave up 1 base; unmatched junction bases: 2. Germline lookup yields CDR1 SGHTA and CDR2 FQGNSA. DNA for the CDR3: TGTGCCAGCAGCCCTAGCGGTTCCTACGAGCAGTACTTC. As protein: CASSPSGSYEQYF.

The chain couples TRBV27 to TRBJ2-5; the match to TRBD2 covers 9 bases. Trimming removed 2 bases from V and 5 bases from J; junction bases left unmatched: 6. Germline assignment: CDR1 MNHEY and CDR2 SMNVEV (reference sequence). The length of the CDR3 is 15 residues. The CDR3 region is CASSLGGRARETQYF. DNA for the CDR3: TGTGCCAGCAGTTTAGGCGGGAGGGCGCGTGAGACCCAGTACTTC.

The sample holds one count of this clone. The gene calls are TRBV27 and TRBJ2-2, with 9 bases matching TRBD2. The germline CDR1 and CDR2 sequences are MNHEY and SMNVEV (reference sequence). Trimming took 4 bases from V and 5 from J; bases not matched to a gene: 5. This CDR3 comprises 15 residues. CDR3 coding DNA: TGTGCCAGCAGTTCGGGACTAGCTGGGACCGGGGAGCTGTTTTTT. It translates to CASSSGLAGTGELFF.

The gene calls are TRBV4-3 and TRBJ1-1, with 11 positions matching TRBD1. This CDR3 has 17 amino acids. The junction had 4 bases not matched to a gene; V was cut back by 0 bases and J by 1 base. Germline values: CDR1 LGHNA, CDR2 YSLEER. The CDR3 nucleotides are TGCGCCAGCAGCCAAGATGGGACAGGGGGGCCGAACACTGAAGCTTTCTTT. Residues: CASSQDGTGGPNTEAFF.

The rearrangement uses TRBV11-3 and TRBJ2-3, with 7 bases lining up with TRBD1. J was trimmed by 1 base and V by 4 bases; bases with no gene match: 8. CDR1 is SGHNT and CDR2 is YENEEA in the germline V gene. The CDR3 runs 16 residues. CDR3 region: CASSSGTGVGTDTQYF. Here the CDR3 DNA reads TGTGCCAGCAGCTCCGGAACAGGGGTGGGCACAGATACGCAGTATTTT. Full variable domain (remainder filled in from reference TRBV11-3 and TRBJ2-3): EAGVVQSPRYKIIEKKQPVAFWCNPISGHNTLYWYLQNLGQGPELLIRYENEEAVDDSQLPKDRFSAERLKGVDSTLKIQPAELGDSAVYLCASSSGTGVGTDTQYFGPGTRLTVL.

J is TRBJ2-7 and V is TRBV29-1, with TRBD1 identical over 9 bases. Germline V gene sequence: CDR1 SQVTM, CDR2 ANQGSEA. The CDR3 sequence is 13 residues long. Trimming removed 4 bases from V and 3 bases from J; junction bases left unmatched: 4. CDR3 region: CSVGGQGFYEQYF. The CDR3 region has the DNA TGCAGCGTTGGGGGACAGGGATTCTACGAGCAGTACTTC.

The genes are TRBV7-2 and TRBJ2-2; no reliable D call. Germline CDR1 reads SGHTA; CDR2 reads FQGNSA. V was shortened by 5 bases and J by 0 bases, with 7 bases between the two germline ends. This CDR3 is built from 14 residues. CDR3 sequence (DNA): TGTGCCAGCAGCACCCAGTCGAACACCGGGGAGCTGTTTTTT. Translating gives CASSTQSNTGELFF.

The rearrangement joins TRBV7-2 to TRBJ1-4, with a possible D match to TRBD1 (5 bases). This CDR3 region has 15 residues. Trimming pared 2 bases from V and 7 bases from J, leaving 14 bases between. Looked up from germline, CDR1 is SGHTA and CDR2 is FQGNSA. CDR3 loop: CASSLSQGGFEKLFF. The CDR3 region has the DNA TGTGCCAGCAGCTTATCTCAGGGTGGGTTTGAAAAACTGTTTTTT. Filled out from reference TRBV7-2 and TRBJ1-4, the complete variable domain reads GAGVSQSPSNKVTEKGKDVELRCDPISGHTALYWYRQSLGQGLEFLIYFQGNSAPDKSGLPSDRFSAERTGGSVSTLTIQRTQQEDSAVYLCASSLSQGGFEKLFFGSGTQLSVL.

The chain couples TRBV7-2 to TRBJ2-7; a possible D gene is TRBD2 (5 bases). Germline V gives CDR1 SGHTA, CDR2 FQGNSA. Between the trimmed V and J ends, which lost 5 bases and 1 base, there was a span of 18 bases. CDR3 length equals 16 residues. CDR3 loop: CASSNPDGEISYEQYF. As DNA, the CDR3 is TGTGCCAGCAGCAACCCAGACGGGGAAATTTCCTACGAGCAGTACTTC. The whole variable domain, filled in from reference TRBV7-2 and TRBJ2-7, reads GAGVSQSPSNKVTEKGKDVELRCDPISGHTALYWYRQSLGQGLEFLIYFQGNSAPDKSGLPSDRFSAERTGGSVSTLTIQRTQQEDSAVYLCASSNPDGEISYEQYFGPGTRLTVT.

The V call is TRBV14, the J call TRBJ2-7; 9 bases line up with TRBD1. J was trimmed by 4 bases and V by 1 base; bases with no gene match: 5. Germline loops: CDR1 SGHDN, CDR2 FVKESK. This CDR3 region has 15 residues. The CDR3 protein is CASSQGLGTGYEQYF. CDR3 in DNA: TGTGCCAGCAGCCAAGGTTTAGGGACAGGGTACGAGCAGTACTTC.